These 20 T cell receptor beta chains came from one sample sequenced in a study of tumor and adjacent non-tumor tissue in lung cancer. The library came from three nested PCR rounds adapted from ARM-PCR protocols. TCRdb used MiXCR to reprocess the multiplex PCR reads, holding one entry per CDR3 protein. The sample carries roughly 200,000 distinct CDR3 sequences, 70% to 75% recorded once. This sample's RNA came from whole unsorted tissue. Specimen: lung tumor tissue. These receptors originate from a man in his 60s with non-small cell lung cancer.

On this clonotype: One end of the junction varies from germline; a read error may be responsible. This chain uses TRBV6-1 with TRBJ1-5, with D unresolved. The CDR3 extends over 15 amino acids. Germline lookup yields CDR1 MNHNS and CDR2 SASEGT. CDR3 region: CASSSDKVGNQPQHF. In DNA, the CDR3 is TGTGCCAGCAGTTCTGACAAGGTAGGGAATCAACCCCAGCATTTT.

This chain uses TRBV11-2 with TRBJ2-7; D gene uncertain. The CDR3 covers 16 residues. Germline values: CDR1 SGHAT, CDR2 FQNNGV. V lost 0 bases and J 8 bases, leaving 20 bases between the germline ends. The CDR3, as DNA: TGTGCCAGCAGCTTAGAGGTGGTGGCGTCCCGGAAGCAGCAGTACTTC. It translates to CASSLEVVASRKQQYF. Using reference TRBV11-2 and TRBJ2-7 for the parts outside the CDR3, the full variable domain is EAGVAQSPRYKIIEKRQSVAFWCNPISGHATLYWYQQILGQGPKLLIQFQNNGVVDDSQLPKDRFSAERLKGVDSTLKIQPAKLEDSAVYLCASSLEVVASRKQQYFGPGTRLTVT.

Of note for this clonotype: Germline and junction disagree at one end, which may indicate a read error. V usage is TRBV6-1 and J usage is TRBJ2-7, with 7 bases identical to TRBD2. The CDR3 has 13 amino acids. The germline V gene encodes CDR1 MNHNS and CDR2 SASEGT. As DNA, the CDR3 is TGTGCCAGCACTGAAGCGGGGATTTACGAGCAGTACTTC. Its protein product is CASTEAGIYEQYF.

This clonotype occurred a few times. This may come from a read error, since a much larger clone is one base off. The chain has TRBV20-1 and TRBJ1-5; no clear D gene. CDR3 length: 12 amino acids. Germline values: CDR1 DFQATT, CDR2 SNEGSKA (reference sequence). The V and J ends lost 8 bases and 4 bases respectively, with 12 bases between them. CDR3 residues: CSTSGWNQPQHF. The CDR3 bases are TGCAGTACTTCCGGGTGGAATCAGCCCCAGCATTTT.

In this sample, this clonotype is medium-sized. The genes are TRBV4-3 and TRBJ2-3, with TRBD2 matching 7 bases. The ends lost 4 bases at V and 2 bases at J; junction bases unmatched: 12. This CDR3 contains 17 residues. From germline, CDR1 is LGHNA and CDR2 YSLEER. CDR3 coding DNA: TGCGCCAGCAGCCTCCTGACTAGCCCCACTTCCACAGATACGCAGTATTTT. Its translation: CASSLLTSPTSTDTQYF.

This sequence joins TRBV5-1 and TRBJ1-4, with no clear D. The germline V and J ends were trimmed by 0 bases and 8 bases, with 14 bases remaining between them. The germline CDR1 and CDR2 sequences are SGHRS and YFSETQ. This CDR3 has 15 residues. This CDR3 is CASSLEAEYKEKLFF. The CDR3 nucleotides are TGCGCCAGCAGCTTGGAGGCGGAGTATAAAGAAAAACTGTTTTTT.

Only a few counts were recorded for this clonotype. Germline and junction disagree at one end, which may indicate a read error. In nucleotides, the CDR3 is TGCAGTGCTAGGGCGGGAAGACCGAACACTGATGCTTTCTTT. Translated, it gives CSARAGRPNTDAFF. This sequence joins TRBV20-1 and TRBJ1-1; D is undetermined. Per the germline V gene, CDR1 is DFQATT and CDR2 is SNEGSKA (reference sequence). The length of the CDR3 is 14 residues.

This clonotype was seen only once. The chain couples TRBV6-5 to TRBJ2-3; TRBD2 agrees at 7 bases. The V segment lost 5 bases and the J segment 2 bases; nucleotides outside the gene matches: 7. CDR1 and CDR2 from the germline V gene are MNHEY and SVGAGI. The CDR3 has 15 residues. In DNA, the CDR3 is TGTGCCAGCAGTACGGGCGGGGGACCCACAGATACGCAGTATTTT. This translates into CASSTGGGPTDTQYF.

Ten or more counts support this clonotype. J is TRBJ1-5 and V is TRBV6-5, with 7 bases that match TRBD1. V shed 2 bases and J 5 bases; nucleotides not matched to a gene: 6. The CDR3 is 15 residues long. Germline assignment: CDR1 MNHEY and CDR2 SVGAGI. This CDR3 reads CASSYTTGSDQPQHF. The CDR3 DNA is TGTGCCAGCAGTTACACGACAGGGAGCGATCAGCCCCAGCATTTT.

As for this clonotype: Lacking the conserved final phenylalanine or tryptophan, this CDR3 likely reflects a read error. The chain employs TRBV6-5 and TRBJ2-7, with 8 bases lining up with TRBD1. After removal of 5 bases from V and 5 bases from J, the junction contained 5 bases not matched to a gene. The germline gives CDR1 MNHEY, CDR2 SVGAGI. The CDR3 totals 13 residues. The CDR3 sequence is CASSGQGVDEQYL. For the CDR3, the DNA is TGTGCCAGCAGTGGACAGGGAGTCGACGAGCAGTACTTG.

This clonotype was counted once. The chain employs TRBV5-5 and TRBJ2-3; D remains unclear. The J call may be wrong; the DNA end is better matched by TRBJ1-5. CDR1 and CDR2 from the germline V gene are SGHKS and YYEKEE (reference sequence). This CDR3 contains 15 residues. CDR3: CASSLASGRHRTQHF. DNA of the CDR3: TGTGCCAGCAGCTTGGCCAGCGGGAGACATCGTACGCAGCATTTT.

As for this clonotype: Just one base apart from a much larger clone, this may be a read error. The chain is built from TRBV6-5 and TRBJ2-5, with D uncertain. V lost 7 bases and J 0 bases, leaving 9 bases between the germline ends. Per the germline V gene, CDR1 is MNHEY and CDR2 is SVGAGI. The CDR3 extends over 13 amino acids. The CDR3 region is CASMSNNQETQYF. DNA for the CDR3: TGTGCCAGCATGTCAAACAACCAAGAGACCCAGTACTTC.

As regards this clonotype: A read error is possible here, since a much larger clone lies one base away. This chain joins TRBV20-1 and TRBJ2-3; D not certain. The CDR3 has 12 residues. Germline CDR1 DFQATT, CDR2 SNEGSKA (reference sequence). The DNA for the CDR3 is TGCAGTGCCATTTGGCCCCCAGAAACGCAGTATTTT. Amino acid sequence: CSAIWPPETQYF.

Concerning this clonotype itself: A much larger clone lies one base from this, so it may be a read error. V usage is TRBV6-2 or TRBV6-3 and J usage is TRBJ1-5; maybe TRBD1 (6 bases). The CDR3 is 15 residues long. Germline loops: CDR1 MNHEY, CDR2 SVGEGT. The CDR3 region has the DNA TGTGCCAGCAGTTATGGCACAGGGACAAATCAGCCCCGGCATTTT. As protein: CASSYGTGTNQPRHF.

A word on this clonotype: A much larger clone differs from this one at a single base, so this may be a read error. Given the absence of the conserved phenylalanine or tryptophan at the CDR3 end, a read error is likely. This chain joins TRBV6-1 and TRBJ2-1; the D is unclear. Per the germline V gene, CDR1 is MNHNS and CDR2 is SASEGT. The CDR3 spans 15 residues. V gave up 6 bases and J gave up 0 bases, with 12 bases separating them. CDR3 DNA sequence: TGTGCCAGCAGCGACGTACCAGGCTCCTACAATGAGCAGTTCTTA. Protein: CASSDVPGSYNEQFL.

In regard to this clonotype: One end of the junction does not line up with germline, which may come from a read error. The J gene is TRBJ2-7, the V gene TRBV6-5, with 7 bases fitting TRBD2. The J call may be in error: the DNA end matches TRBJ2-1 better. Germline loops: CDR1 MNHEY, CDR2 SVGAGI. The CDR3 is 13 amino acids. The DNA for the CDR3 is TGTGCTAGCAGTCGGGAGGCGGAGAACGAGCAGTTCTTC. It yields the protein CASSREAENEQFF.

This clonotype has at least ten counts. The CDR3 DNA sequence: TGTGCCAGCAGAGAGCCGGGACATCATAGCTCTGGGGCCAACGTCCTGACTTTC. This gives the protein CASREPGHHSSGANVLTF. This chain joins TRBV6-5 and TRBJ2-6; D is possibly TRBD1 (6 bases). CDR1 and CDR2 (germline): MNHEY, SVGAGI. V gave up 6 bases and J gave up 0 bases, with 18 bases separating them. The CDR3 covers 18 residues.

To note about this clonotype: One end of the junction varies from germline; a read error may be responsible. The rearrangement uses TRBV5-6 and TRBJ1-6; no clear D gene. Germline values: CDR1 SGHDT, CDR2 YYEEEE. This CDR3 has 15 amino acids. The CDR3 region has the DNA TGTGCCAGCAGCGAAAGGTCAGCCAAAAATTCACCCCTACACTTT. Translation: CASSERSAKNSPLHF.

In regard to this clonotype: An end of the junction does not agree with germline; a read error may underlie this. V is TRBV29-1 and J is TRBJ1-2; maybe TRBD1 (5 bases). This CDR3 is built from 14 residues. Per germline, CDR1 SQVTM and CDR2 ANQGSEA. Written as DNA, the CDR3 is TGCAGCGTTGAAGCGCGCGGACGGGACTATGGCTACGCCTTC. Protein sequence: CSVEARGRDYGYAF.

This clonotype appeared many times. The CDR3 DNA is TGTGCCAGCAGGAGGAAAGTAGAGATCGGCGAGGAAGGCTACACCTTC. This gives the protein CASRRKVEIGEEGYTF. The V gene is TRBV7-8, the J gene TRBJ1-2, with D uncertain. The CDR3 loop spans 16 amino acids. V was cut by 6 bases and J by 8 bases, with 25 bases left in between. CDR1 is SGHVS, CDR2 FQNEAQ, per germline.